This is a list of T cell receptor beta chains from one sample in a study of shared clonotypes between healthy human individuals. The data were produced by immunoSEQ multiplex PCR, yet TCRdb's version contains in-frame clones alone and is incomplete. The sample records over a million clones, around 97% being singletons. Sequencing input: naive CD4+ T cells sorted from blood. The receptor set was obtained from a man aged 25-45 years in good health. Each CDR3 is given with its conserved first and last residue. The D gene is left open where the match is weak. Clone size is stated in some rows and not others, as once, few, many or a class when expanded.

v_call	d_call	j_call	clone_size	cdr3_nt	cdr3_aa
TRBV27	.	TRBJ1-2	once	TGTGCCAGCAGTCTCGGGGTGAAAGGGAACTATGGCTACACCTTC	CASSLGVKGNYGYTF
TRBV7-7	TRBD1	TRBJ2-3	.	TGTGCCAGCAGCGCGACAGGGATGACCACAGATACGCAGTATTTT	CASSATGMTTDTQYF
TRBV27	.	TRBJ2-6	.	TGTGCCAGCAGTACCCAACGGCGAGGGGCTAAGGGGGCCAACGTCCTGACTTTC	CASSTQRRGAKGANVLTF
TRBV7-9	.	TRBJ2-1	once	TGTGCCAGCAGCTTAGTAGGCAGGGGCTACAATGAGCAGTTCTTC	CASSLVGRGYNEQFF
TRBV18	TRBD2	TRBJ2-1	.	TGTGCCAGCTCACCACTAGCTAGCGGGAGTGCCTACAATGAGCAGTTCTTC	CASSPLASGSAYNEQFF
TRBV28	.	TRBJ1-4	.	TGTGCCAGCAGTTTATACGCAACTAATGAAAAACTGTTTTTT	CASSLYATNEKLFF
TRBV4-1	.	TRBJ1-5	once	TGCGCCAGCAGCCAAGTTTTTGTGGACCCTCAGCCCCAGCATTTT	CASSQVFVDPQPQHF
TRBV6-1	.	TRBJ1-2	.	TGTGCCAGCAGTGATGGGGGCACATGGTCCGGTGGCTACACCTTC	CASSDGGTWSGGYTF
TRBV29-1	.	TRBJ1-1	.	TGCAGCGTTGAGGGTTCGCCAGTCGTCGGTCGGGGGGGAGCTTTCTTT	CSVEGSPVVGRGGAFF
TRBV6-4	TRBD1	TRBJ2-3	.	TGTGCCATTACGGACAGGGGGCGACGGAGCACAGATACGCAGTATTTT	CAITDRGRRSTDTQYF
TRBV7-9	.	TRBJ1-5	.	TGTGCCAGCAGCGGATACGCGGGGGTACCTAGTAGCAATCAGCCCCAGCATTTT	CASSGYAGVPSSNQPQHF
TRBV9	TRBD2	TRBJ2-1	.	TGTGCCAGCAGCGTACTAGCGGGAGTGAGTGAGCAGTTCTTC	CASSVLAGVSEQFF
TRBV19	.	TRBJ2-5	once	TGTGCCAGTAGTAACGACGGGGAAGAGACCCAGTACTTC	CASSNDGEETQYF
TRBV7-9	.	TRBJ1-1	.	TGTGCCAGCAGTCTGCAGTTGAACACTGAAGCTTTCTTT	CASSLQLNTEAFF
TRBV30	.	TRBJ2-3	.	TGTGCCTGGAGCGAAGGACGGGCCCCCACAGATACGCAGTATTTT	CAWSEGRAPTDTQYF
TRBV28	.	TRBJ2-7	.	TGTGCCAGCAGTTTGACACAGCGGACAGAGTACGAGCAGTACTTC	CASSLTQRTEYEQYF
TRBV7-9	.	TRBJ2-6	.	TGTGCCAGCACTAAAGATGGCAGGGGCCGCTCTGGGGCCAACGTCCTGACTTTC	CASTKDGRGRSGANVLTF
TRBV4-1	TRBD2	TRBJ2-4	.	TGCGCCAGCAGCCAAGATCGGGGGGGAGGGCAGGTGGCCAAAAACATTCAGTACTTC	CASSQDRGGGQVAKNIQYF
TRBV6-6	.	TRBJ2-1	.	TGTGCCAGCAGTTACTCCGGACTCCAATTCTTC	CASSYSGLQFF
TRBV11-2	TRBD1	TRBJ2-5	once	TGTGCCAGCAGCCCATGGACAGGGGCCGAAGTTGAGACCCAGTACTTC	CASSPWTGAEVETQYF